This T cell receptor (beta chain) is drawn from a study of blood T cells in healthy people across ages. Researchers collected approximately 9.5 milliliters of peripheral blood from every single donor. The extraction recovered at least 5 micrograms of total RNA per sample. Germline V CDR1 and CDR2: MDHEN, SYDVKM. The CDR3 loop spans 13 amino acids. Study conclusions and caveats: Expanded clonotype shifts may have been confounded, as the donors had an unknown CMV status.

PCR was performed a second time for about 6 to 12 cycles using a sample-barcoded 5' primer and a J-beta primer mix. The template-switch adaptor was a 5' adaptor with 12 random nucleotides. It tagged each cDNA molecule. Each CDR3 protein gets one entry after TCRdb re-called the 5' RACE reads with MiXCR. The table includes about 900,000 distinct CDR3 sequences, approximately 59% detected once. A remark on this clonotype: Its antigen is not known. One end of the junction fails to match germline, which may point to a read error.

The TCR originated in a man aged 30 to 39 in good health. The source material was blood. The V call is TRBV28, the J call TRBJ2-5; 8 nucleotides align to TRBD2. Matching the DNA end better, TRBJ2-7 makes the J call doubtful. CDR3: CTSSPGGAYEQYF. The CDR3 DNA sequence: TGTACCAGCAGTCCGGGGGGGGCCTACGAGCAGTACTTC.